The 20 T cell receptor beta chains presented below share a single source sample, sequenced in a study of cytomegalovirus exposure and HLA in healthy donors. A multiplex PCR was run with 60 Vbeta primers and 13 Jbeta primers. The protocol was immunoSEQ multiplex PCR, while the TCRdb copy is restricted to in-frame clones and leaves out a portion. The table has about 130,000 clones, 82% seen once. Sequencing was carried out using PBMCs. The source is a boy under 18 in good health and CMV-seronegative.

The CDR3 reads CASSLRAGDNYGYTF. Written as DNA, the CDR3 is TGCGCCAGCAGCTTGCGGGCAGGGGATAACTATGGCTACACCTTC. The rearrangement joins TRBV5-1 to TRBJ1-2, with TRBD1 as a possible D gene (6 bases). The germline gives CDR1 SGHRS, CDR2 YFSETQ. The CDR3 has 15 residues. Trimming removed 1 base from V and 1 base from J, with 11 bases in between.

The chain recombines TRBV18 with TRBJ1-1; 7 bases match TRBD1. The CDR3 spans 15 residues. Germline V gives CDR1 KGHSH, CDR2 LQKENI. J gave up 3 bases and V 3 bases, and 7 bases lay outside the gene matches. Here the CDR3 reads CASSPGQSPDTEAFF. The CDR3 coding sequence is TGTGCCAGCTCACCGGGACAGTCCCCCGACACTGAAGCTTTCTTT.

V is TRBV11-2 and J is TRBJ2-1; perhaps TRBD1 as D (6 bases). Germline V gives CDR1 SGHAT, CDR2 FQNNGV. The CDR3 is made up of 15 amino acids. The V and J ends lost 3 bases and 8 bases respectively, with 17 bases between them. Written as DNA, the CDR3 is TGTGCCAGCAGCTTGGAACGACTACAGGGCGATGAGCAGTTCTTC. Translated: CASSLERLQGDEQFF.

This rearrangement joins TRBV27 to TRBJ2-1; the match to TRBD1 covers 7 bases. Losses at the gene ends were 4 bases for V and 6 bases for J; bases not matched to a gene: 9. The CDR3 has 15 amino acids. In germline, CDR1 is MNHEY, CDR2 SMNVEV (reference sequence). The CDR3 nucleotides read TGTGCCAGCAGTTCCTTCCCGACAGGGCCCAATGAGCAGTTCTTC. Its translation: CASSSFPTGPNEQFF.

The chain employs TRBV12-5 and TRBJ2-2, with TRBD2 matching over 12 bases. CDR1 LGHNT and CDR2 FRNRAP come from the germline V gene. The CDR3 totals 15 residues. V lost 6 bases to trimming and J lost 4 bases; unmatched junction nucleotides: 3. In nucleotides, the CDR3 is TGTGCTAGTGGCCTAGCGGGAGGGCCCACCGGGGAGCTGTTTTTT. Its protein is CASGLAGGPTGELFF.

This clone was recorded once. This chain uses TRBV5-1 with TRBJ2-5, with D maybe TRBD2 (5 bases). The V gene lost 5 bases and the J gene lost 5 bases, with 19 bases spanning the gap. CDR3 length: 15 amino acids. Germline assignment: CDR1 SGHRS and CDR2 YFSETQ. In DNA, the CDR3 is TGCGCCAGCAGTTTCGACTCTTCCCGAGGGGAGACCCAGTACTTC. This encodes CASSFDSSRGETQYF.

The chain couples TRBV2 to TRBJ1-1, with D unresolved. The CDR3 has 13 amino acids. V was pared by 6 bases and J by 2 bases, with 10 bases between. Germline V gene data show CDR1 as SNHLY and CDR2 as FYNNEI. The DNA of the CDR3 is TGTGCCAGCAGCGCCGCGCTTAACACTGAAGCTTTCTTT. Translation gives CASSAALNTEAFF.

J is TRBJ1-1 and V is TRBV11-3; D ambiguous. Trimming pared 1 base from V and 11 bases from J, leaving 11 bases between. Looked up from germline, CDR1 is SGHNT and CDR2 is YENEEA. The CDR3 contains 12 residues. CDR3 amino acids: CASSLVGGLAFF. The CDR3 DNA reads TGTGCCAGCAGCTTAGTGGGCGGGTTGGCTTTCTTT.

The rearrangement uses TRBV5-4 and TRBJ1-4; 11 nucleotides align to TRBD1. Per germline, CDR1 SGHNT and CDR2 YYREEE (reference sequence). V was pared by 4 bases and J by 7 bases, with 9 bases of the junction left unmatched. This CDR3 has 16 amino acids. CDR3 coding DNA: TGTGCCAGCAGCAGGGGGCAGGACAGGGGGCCTGAAAAACTGTTTTTT. Its translation: CASSRGQDRGPEKLFF. Combining the CDR3 with reference TRBV5-4 and TRBJ1-4 gives the whole variable domain ETGVTQSPTHLIKTRGQQVTLRCSSQSGHNTVSWYQQALGQGPQFIFQYYREEENGRGNFPPRFSGLQFPNYSSELNVNALELDDSALYLCASSRGQDRGPEKLFFGSGTQLSVL.

Only one count was recorded for this clone. The chain has TRBV7-6 and TRBJ1-1; weak D call: TRBD1 (5 bases). Trimming shortened V by 1 base and J by 2 bases, and 20 bases separated the two germline ends. The CDR3 is made up of 18 amino acids. Germline V CDR1 and CDR2: SGHVS, FNYEAQ. The CDR3 nucleotides are TGTGCCAGCAGCTTAGAGGGGCACACCTCACTTGCTAACACTGAAGCTTTCTTT. Its protein product is CASSLEGHTSLANTEAFF.

The chain recombines TRBV7-9 with TRBJ1-1; 10 bases align to TRBD1. This CDR3 comprises 13 residues. Per the germline V gene, CDR1 is SEHNR and CDR2 is FQNEAQ (reference sequence). With V trimmed by 4 bases and J by 4 bases, 0 bases remained unmatched. CDR3 nucleotides: TGTGCCAGCAGCTGGACAGGGGGCACTGAAGCTTTCTTT. Translation gives CASSWTGGTEAFF.

This chain uses TRBV7-9 with TRBJ1-5; D is uncertain. Germline loops: CDR1 SEHNR, CDR2 FQNEAQ (reference sequence). V was trimmed by 1 base and J by 3 bases, leaving 16 bases between them. The CDR3 length is 17 residues. In DNA, the CDR3 is TGTGCCAGCAGCTTAGACGTGGCTCGCATCCTCAATCAGCCCCAGCATTTT. It yields the protein CASSLDVARILNQPQHF.

The V gene is TRBV18, the J gene TRBJ2-3; TRBD2 agrees at 11 bases. V lost 5 bases and J lost 6; bases outside the gene matches: 10. The CDR3 runs to 16 residues. In germline, CDR1 is KGHSH, CDR2 LQKENI. Here the CDR3 reads CASSSLAGGPSDTQYF. The CDR3 DNA is TGTGCCAGCTCATCCTTAGCGGGAGGGCCCTCGGATACGCAGTATTTT.

This sequence joins TRBV7-2 and TRBJ1-2; tentatively, D is TRBD1 (5 bases). V lost 3 bases, J lost 6 bases, and 14 bases lay in between. This CDR3 is built from 14 residues. The germline gives CDR1 SGHTA, CDR2 FQGNSA. The CDR3 coding sequence is TGTGCCAGCAGCTTTCGCCAGGGTCCAAATGGCTACACCTTC. This translates into CASSFRQGPNGYTF.

The rearrangement joins TRBV9 to TRBJ2-5; TRBD2 is a possible D gene (6 bases). The CDR3 contains 15 residues. V was trimmed by 5 bases and J by 9 bases, leaving 23 bases between them. Per germline, CDR1 SGDLS and CDR2 YYNGEE. CDR3 coding DNA: TGTGCCAGCAGTTTGGGGCGGCGGGACCTAAGGGCCCAGTACTTC. It yields the protein CASSLGRRDLRAQYF.

This chain connects TRBV10-3 to TRBJ1-5; D not certain. Looked up from germline, CDR1 is ENHRY and CDR2 is SYGVKD. The CDR3 length is 13 residues. V was cut by 10 bases and J by 7 bases, with 17 bases left in between. The CDR3 region is CATGVEGGQPQHF. The CDR3 DNA sequence: TGTGCCACCGGGGTTGAGGGAGGACAGCCCCAGCATTTT.

The genes are TRBV29-1 and TRBJ2-2; TRBD2 agrees at 8 bases. In germline, CDR1 is SQVTM, CDR2 ANQGSEA. V was clipped by 5 bases and J by 0 bases; unmatched bases: 11. The CDR3 runs to 17 residues. The DNA of the CDR3 is TGCAGCGTTCTCCGACAGCTTAGCGGGACGAACACCGGGGAGCTGTTTTTT. This encodes CSVLRQLSGTNTGELFF.

The rearrangement links TRBV4-2 to TRBJ2-3, with D maybe TRBD2 (6 bases). This CDR3 is built from 18 residues. From germline, CDR1 is LGHNA and CDR2 YNFKEQ. The V end lost 1 base, the J end lost 5 bases, and 22 bases lay between the germline ends. The CDR3 nucleotides read TGTGCCAGCAGCCAAGTGGGATATAGCGGCCCCGGGGGAGATACGCAGTATTTT. Translation: CASSQVGYSGPGGDTQYF.

The V gene is TRBV5-1, the J gene TRBJ2-1, with D maybe TRBD2 (5 bases). This CDR3 spans 14 amino acids. Germline CDR1 and CDR2: SGHRS and YFSETQ. V lost 9 bases, J lost 5 bases, and 18 bases lay in between. The chain's CDR3 is CATSPSAGDNEQFF. CDR3 DNA sequence: TGCGCCACCTCACCCTCAGCCGGGGACAATGAGCAGTTCTTC.

This clone has just a few counts. V and J are TRBV4-3 and TRBJ2-2, with 7 bases fitting TRBD2. CDR1 is LGHNA, CDR2 YSLEER, per germline. J lost 1 base, V lost 0 bases, and 5 bases had no gene match. This CDR3 has 17 residues. CDR3 amino acids: CASSQDRASGNTGELFF. The CDR3 nucleotides are TGCGCCAGCAGCCAAGATCGGGCTAGCGGGAACACCGGGGAGCTGTTTTTT.